What follows is one T cell receptor beta chain and its context. The antigen is undetermined. V was clipped by 5 bases and J by 5 bases; unmatched bases: 5. Per germline, CDR1 LNHNV and CDR2 YYDKDF (reference sequence). The CDR3 spans 13 residues. Some clones are missing from TCRdb's copy, which holds only in-frame ones; the method was immunoSEQ multiplex PCR. The sample includes more than 45,000 clones, around 74% of them seen just once. The data were taken from a study of PD-L1 blockade in urothelial cancer. As for the study in general: In the patient group, about 90% of the roughly 29 were males with bladder-origin urothelial cancer.

General study findings and limits: It was durable-benefit patients whose tumor-associated blood clones expanded more at 3 weeks. Clonality of blood TCR below the median before treatment predicted better survival.

Time point reported: pretreatment peripheral blood. The genes are TRBV15 and TRBJ2-5; TRBD1 agrees at 7 bases. The TCR originated in a man aged 65 to 79 with urothelial cancer. The source material was PBMCs, sampled around atezolizumab (anti-PD-L1) treatment. The CDR3 loop is CATSGDSPETQYF. In nucleotides, the CDR3 is TGTGCCACCAGCGGGGACAGCCCGGAGACCCAGTACTTC.